This TCR beta chain was sequenced in a study of blood T cell repertoires in COVID-19. Across the study: COVID-19 samples from acute and convalescent phases originated in the United States, Italy and Spain. In each case, the material was cDNA or gDNA derived from T cells, B-cell-depleted T cells, or PBMCs.

About this clone: Other DNA sequences in the sample encode the same CDR3.

CDR1 SGHRS and CDR2 YFSETQ come from the germline V gene. This CDR3 has 15 amino acids. V was clipped by 2 bases and J by 7 bases; unmatched bases: 4. Libraries were prepared by immunoSEQ multiplex PCR; TCRdb keeps only in-frame clonotypes and omits some of them. The sample has 200,000 to 300,000 clones, 80% to 85% seen once; the top ten hold around 30%. This sequence originates from a man aged 35 to 55 with acute or convalescent COVID-19. The genes are TRBV5-1 and TRBJ2-1; 12 nucleotides align to TRBD2. The sample taken for sequencing was peripheral blood. CDR3 protein: CASSLGLAGLNEQFF. The CDR3 nucleotides are TGCGCCAGCAGCTTAGGACTAGCGGGATTGAATGAGCAGTTCTTC. Full variable domain (remainder filled in from reference TRBV5-1 and TRBJ2-1): KAGVTQTPRYLIKTRGQQVTLSCSPISGHRSVSWYQQTPGQGLQFLFEYFSETQRNKGNFPGRFSGRQFSNSRSEMNVSTLELGDSALYLCASSLGLAGLNEQFFGPGTRLTVL.